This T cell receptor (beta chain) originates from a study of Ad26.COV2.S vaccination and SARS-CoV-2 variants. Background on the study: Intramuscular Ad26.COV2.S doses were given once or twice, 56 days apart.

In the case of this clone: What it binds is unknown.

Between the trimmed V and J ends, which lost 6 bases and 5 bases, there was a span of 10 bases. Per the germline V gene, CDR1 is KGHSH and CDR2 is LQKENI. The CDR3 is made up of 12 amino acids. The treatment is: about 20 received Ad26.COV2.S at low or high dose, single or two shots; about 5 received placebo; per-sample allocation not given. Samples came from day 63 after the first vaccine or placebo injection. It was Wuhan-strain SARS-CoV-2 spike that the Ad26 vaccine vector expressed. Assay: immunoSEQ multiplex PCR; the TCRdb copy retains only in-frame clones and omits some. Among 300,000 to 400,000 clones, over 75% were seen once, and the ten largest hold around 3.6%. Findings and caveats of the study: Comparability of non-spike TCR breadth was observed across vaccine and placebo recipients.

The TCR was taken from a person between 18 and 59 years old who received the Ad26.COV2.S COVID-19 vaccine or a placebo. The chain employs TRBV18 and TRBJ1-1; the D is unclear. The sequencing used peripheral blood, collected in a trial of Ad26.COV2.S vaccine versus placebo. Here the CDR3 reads CASSPEGTEAFF. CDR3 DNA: TGTGCCAGCTCCCCGGAAGGAACTGAAGCTTTCTTT.